The text below deals with one T cell receptor (beta chain). The CDR3 loop spans 15 amino acids. The V gene end was trimmed by 4 bases and the J gene end by 5 bases; junction bases not matched to a gene: 7. The V gene's germline CDR1 is SGDLS and CDR2 YYNGEE. Only in-frame clones appear in the TCRdb table, and some are missing; sequencing was by immunoSEQ multiplex PCR. The sample yields about 94,000 clones, about four fifths seen once. The record originates from a study of blood T cell repertoires in COVID-19. Study information: The study drew acute and convalescent COVID-19 samples from the United States, Italy and Spain. PBMCs, B-cell-depleted T cells, or T cells provided the cDNA or gDNA that made up the material.

Input material: peripheral blood. The source of this sequence is a human donor in a cohort sampled during active COVID-19. V is TRBV9 and J is TRBJ2-7; 12 nucleotides line up with TRBD2. Written as DNA, the CDR3 is TGTGCCAGCAGCCTTGGGACTAGCGGGTGGGACGAGCAGTACTTC. It is translated as CASSLGTSGWDEQYF.